The 30 T cell receptor beta chains given below trace back to one sample, sequenced in a study of cytomegalovirus exposure and HLA in healthy donors. Researchers ran the PCR with 60 Vbeta and 13 Jbeta primers. Assay: immunoSEQ multiplex PCR; the TCRdb copy retains only in-frame clones and omits some. The data contain 120,000 or so clones, about two thirds of them singletons. The sequencing sample was made of PBMCs. These receptors were collected from a middle-aged woman in good health and CMV-seropositive.

The V gene is TRBV14, the J gene TRBJ1-4; weak D call: TRBD1 (5 bases). In germline, CDR1 is SGHDN, CDR2 FVKESK. CDR3 length: 13 amino acids. V lost 1 base and J lost 8, with 8 bases in between. Here the CDR3 reads CASSQAWGEKLFF. CDR3 coding DNA: TGTGCCAGCAGCCAAGCGTGGGGCGAAAAACTGTTTTTT.

In this sample, this clone turned up a few times. The chain uses TRBV5-1 and TRBJ1-6; 7 bases fit TRBD1. CDR3 length: 14 amino acids. Germline V gene data show CDR1 as SGHRS and CDR2 as YFSETQ. J lost 8 bases, V lost 2 bases, and 4 bases had no gene match. CDR3: CASSFGTVDSPLHF. For the CDR3, the DNA is TGCGCCAGCAGCTTCGGGACAGTAGATTCACCCCTCCACTTT.

This sequence joins TRBV5-5 and TRBJ1-1, with no clear D. Deletions cut 4 bases from V and 2 bases from J, with 18 bases between. The CDR3 consists of 16 residues. CDR1 and CDR2 from the germline V gene are SGHKS and YYEKEE (reference sequence). CDR3 loop: CASSRAGSDPNTEAFF. The CDR3 nucleotides read TGTGCCAGCAGCCGGGCGGGATCCGACCCAAACACTGAAGCTTTCTTT.

The rearrangement joins TRBV5-4 to TRBJ1-1; D uncertain. This CDR3 region has 14 residues. With 2 bases removed from V and 5 bases from J, the gap between germline ends came to 13 bases. The V gene's germline CDR1 is SGHNT and CDR2 YYREEE (reference sequence). CDR3 bases: TGTGCCAGCAGCTTTTTTGATCGGAGGACTGAAGCTTTCTTT. Its protein product is CASSFFDRRTEAFF.

The chain employs TRBV7-9 and TRBJ2-7, with D perhaps TRBD1 (6 bases). Per the germline V gene, CDR1 is SEHNR and CDR2 is FQNEAQ (reference sequence). There are 14 residues in the CDR3. The germline V and J ends were trimmed by 5 bases and 2 bases, with 13 bases remaining between them. CDR3 DNA: TGTGCCAGCAGCCCACGACAGGACCCCTACGAGCAGTACTTC. Amino acids: CASSPRQDPYEQYF.

This clone was detected only a few times. The chain uses TRBV4-3 and TRBJ1-2, with 7 bases matching TRBD1. Germline V CDR1 and CDR2: LGHNA, YSLEER. The V and J ends lost 4 bases and 2 bases, in that order; junction bases with no gene match: 4. This CDR3 has 14 amino acids. In DNA form, the CDR3 reads TGCGCCAGCAGCCCTTCGGACAGGAACTATGGCTACACCTTC. This gives the protein CASSPSDRNYGYTF.

This clone was seen more than once but under ten times. The rearrangement uses TRBV5-4 and TRBJ2-3; weak D call: TRBD1 (6 bases). The CDR3 loop spans 17 amino acids. V was cut by 1 base and J by 0 bases, with 15 bases left in between. Germline assignment: CDR1 SGHNT and CDR2 YYREEE (reference sequence). CDR3 DNA sequence: TGTGCCAGCAGCTTGTTTATCAGGACAGTTAGCACAGATACGCAGTATTTT. Residues: CASSLFIRTVSTDTQYF.

For this clone: In this CDR3 the conserved last residue, phenylalanine or tryptophan, is missing, so a read error is likely. This rearrangement joins TRBV25-1 to TRBJ1-5; no definite D call. The V end lost 1 base, the J end lost 8 bases, and 12 bases lay between the germline ends. Germline lookup yields CDR1 MGHDK and CDR2 SYGVNS. CDR3 size: 14 residues. CDR3 protein: CASSESVGGKPQHV. The CDR3 coding sequence is TGTGCCAGCAGTGAATCAGTAGGAGGTAAGCCCCAGCATGTT.

This chain links TRBV11-2 with TRBJ1-1; TRBD1 is a possible D gene (5 bases). Trimming cost V 9 bases and J 1 base, with 24 bases left between them. Per germline, CDR1 SGHAT and CDR2 FQNNGV. CDR3 length: 17 residues. The CDR3 loop is CARQELTSSRRNTEAFF. DNA of the CDR3: TGTGCCAGACAGGAGCTAACTTCCTCACGTCGGAACACTGAAGCTTTCTTT.

V usage is TRBV10-3 and J usage is TRBJ2-3, with TRBD1 matching over 11 bases. V lost 11 bases, J lost 8 bases, and 18 bases stayed unmatched. Looked up from germline, CDR1 is ENHRY and CDR2 is SYGVKD. CDR3 length: 16 residues. DNA of the CDR3: TGTGCCTCCTCAGATTGGGACAGGGGGGCCCAGGGTACGCAGTATTTT. It encodes CASSDWDRGAQGTQYF.

The chain employs TRBV5-1 and TRBJ2-1, with 8 bases aligning to TRBD2. The CDR3 length is 12 residues. Germline V gene sequence: CDR1 SGHRS, CDR2 YFSETQ. V lost 4 bases, J lost 7 bases, and 1 base stayed unmatched. CDR3 residues: CASSRGGNEQFF. CDR3 coding DNA: TGCGCCAGCAGCCGGGGGGGGAATGAGCAGTTCTTC.

This clone occurred once. The genes are TRBV7-9 and TRBJ2-1, with 14 bases aligning to TRBD2. Germline V gives CDR1 SEHNR, CDR2 FQNEAQ (reference sequence). Trimming cost V 6 bases and J 6 bases; bases outside gene matches: 4. The CDR3 is 15 amino acids. Written as DNA, the CDR3 is TGTGCCAGCAGACCGACTAGCGGGGGGGCCAATGAGCAGTTCTTC. It is translated as CASRPTSGGANEQFF.

V usage is TRBV11-2 and J usage is TRBJ2-7, with D perhaps matching TRBD1 (5 bases). The CDR3 spans 14 residues. The V gene's germline CDR1 is SGHAT and CDR2 FQNNGV. V was cut by 1 base and J by 2 bases, with 9 bases left in between. The CDR3 region is CASSLAAGTYEQYF. The CDR3 DNA sequence: TGTGCCAGCAGCTTAGCCGCAGGGACCTACGAGCAGTACTTC. The complete variable domain, with remaining parts taken from reference TRBV11-2 and TRBJ2-7, reads EAGVAQSPRYKIIEKRQSVAFWCNPISGHATLYWYQQILGQGPKLLIQFQNNGVVDDSQLPKDRFSAERLKGVDSTLKIQPAKLEDSAVYLCASSLAAGTYEQYFGPGTRLTVT.

The rearrangement uses TRBV4-2 and TRBJ1-2; a possible D gene is TRBD1 (5 bases). This CDR3 spans 16 amino acids. The V gene lost 0 bases and the J gene lost 5 bases, with 16 bases spanning the gap. CDR1 and CDR2 from the germline V gene are LGHNA and YNFKEQ. As DNA, the CDR3 is TGTGCCAGCAGCCAAGATCTAGGGGCAGGGAGGTATGGCTACACCTTC. Translated, it gives CASSQDLGAGRYGYTF.

This clone was detected only a few times. The V and J genes are TRBV11-1 and TRBJ1-1, with D tentatively TRBD1 (5 bases). CDR3 length: 14 residues. V was trimmed by 0 bases and J by 5 bases, leaving 10 bases between them. Per germline, CDR1 SGHAT and CDR2 FQDESV (reference sequence). DNA for the CDR3: TGTGCCAGCAGCTTAGCGCGGGGGTGGACTGAAGCTTTCTTT. Protein product: CASSLARGWTEAFF.

This chain links TRBV9 with TRBJ2-7, with 7 bases matching TRBD2. Germline values: CDR1 SGDLS, CDR2 YYNGEE. The CDR3 is made up of 13 amino acids. Germline trimming cut 3 bases from V and 6 bases from J; bases unmatched to any gene: 6. The CDR3 here is CASSDPGRGEQYF. The CDR3 bases are TGTGCCAGCAGCGATCCAGGGAGGGGCGAGCAGTACTTC.

V usage is TRBV6-6 and J usage is TRBJ1-2, with 7 bases lining up with TRBD1. The germline gives CDR1 MNHNY, CDR2 SVGAGI (reference sequence). After removal of 5 bases from V and 4 bases from J, the junction contained 7 bases not matched to a gene. The CDR3 contains 14 residues. The CDR3, as DNA: TGTGCCAGCAGTAGGGACAGCCACCTCTATGGCTACACCTTC. It yields the protein CASSRDSHLYGYTF.

This clone was detected a few times. The chain employs TRBV4-3 and TRBJ2-6, with D possibly TRBD1 on 7 matching bases. V lost 4 bases to trimming and J lost 2 bases, with 21 bases between them. The CDR3 totals 19 residues. Germline values: CDR1 LGHNA, CDR2 YSLEER. CDR3 region: CASSPSARGELAGANVLTF. The CDR3 coding sequence is TGCGCCAGCAGCCCGTCGGCCAGGGGGGAGCTTGCTGGGGCCAACGTCCTGACTTTC.

The rearrangement joins TRBV2 to TRBJ1-4; no clear D. The CDR3 has 12 residues. V lost 8 bases, J lost 8 bases, and 12 bases lay in between. Germline lookup yields CDR1 SNHLY and CDR2 FYNNEI. For the CDR3, the DNA is TGTGCCAGCGGGCAGGAACGGGAAAAACTGTTTTTT. Its translation is CASGQEREKLFF.

V usage is TRBV25-1 and J usage is TRBJ1-1; TRBD1 is a possible D gene (5 bases). The V gene lost 3 bases and the J gene lost 3 bases, with 14 bases spanning the gap. The germline gives CDR1 MGHDK, CDR2 SYGVNS. The CDR3 totals 15 residues. The CDR3 protein is CASSDSGGGDTEAFF. As DNA, the CDR3 is TGTGCCAGCAGTGACTCTGGGGGAGGGGACACTGAAGCTTTCTTT.

The gene calls are TRBV5-1 and TRBJ2-7; D is possibly TRBD2 (6 bases). Germline-derived CDR1 and CDR2 are SGHRS and YFSETQ. Trimming left V 3 bases short and J 7 bases short, with 14 bases between. This CDR3 spans 13 amino acids. CDR3 coding DNA: TGCGCCAGCAGCTCGCCGGGAGAAAGGGAGCAGTACTTC. It yields the protein CASSSPGEREQYF.

The J gene is TRBJ2-1, the V gene TRBV4-3, with TRBD2 matching over 9 bases. Losses at the gene ends were 3 bases for V and 4 bases for J; bases not matched to a gene: 10. Germline CDR1 reads LGHNA; CDR2 reads YSLEER. This CDR3 is built from 17 residues. The CDR3 region has the DNA TGCGCCAGCAGCCAGGCGGGGGGGGGCCGTTGGTACAATGAGCAGTTCTTC. Protein product: CASSQAGGGRWYNEQFF.

This clone has only one observation. The chain is built from TRBV5-4 and TRBJ1-1; D unclear. Between the trimmed V and J ends, which lost 0 bases and 10 bases, there was a span of 13 bases. The length of the CDR3 is 13 residues. Germline-derived CDR1 and CDR2 are SGHNT and YYREEE (reference sequence). CDR3 coding DNA: TGTGCCAGCAGCTTGGCCGACGTTAGCACAGCTTTCTTT. It codes for CASSLADVSTAFF. The complete variable domain, with remaining parts taken from reference TRBV5-4 and TRBJ1-1, reads ETGVTQSPTHLIKTRGQQVTLRCSSQSGHNTVSWYQQALGQGPQFIFQYYREEENGRGNFPPRFSGLQFPNYSSELNVNALELDDSALYLCASSLADVSTAFFGQGTRLTVV.

This clone was picked up a small number of times. This chain connects TRBV7-9 to TRBJ2-7; weak D call: TRBD1 (5 bases). Trimming pared 3 bases from V and 2 bases from J, leaving 8 bases between. Per the germline V gene, CDR1 is SEHNR and CDR2 is FQNEAQ (reference sequence). The CDR3 extends over 13 amino acids. CDR3 nucleotide sequence: TGTGCCAGCAGCTTGACAGCTACCTACGAGCAGTACTTC. Its protein is CASSLTATYEQYF.

The chain carries TRBV29-1 and TRBJ1-1; 7 bases are a match to TRBD1. CDR1 and CDR2 (germline): SQVTM, ANQGSEA. V lost 1 base to trimming and J lost 6 bases; unmatched junction nucleotides: 11. The CDR3 contains 15 residues. CDR3 protein: CSVEGRQGKNSEAFF. CDR3 sequence (DNA): TGCAGCGTTGAAGGCCGACAGGGAAAGAATTCTGAAGCTTTCTTT.

CDR3 DNA: TGCGCCAGCAGCCAATTCACGACAGGGCTTCGGTACGAGCAGTACTTC. Translated: CASSQFTTGLRYEQYF. This chain joins TRBV4-3 and TRBJ2-7, with 7 positions matching TRBD1. Trimming cost V 2 bases and J 4 bases; bases outside gene matches: 11. CDR1 LGHNA and CDR2 YSLEER come from the germline V gene. The CDR3 contains 16 residues.

This clone was counted between two and nine times. The chain is built from TRBV2 and TRBJ1-1, with D uncertain. Germline V CDR1 and CDR2: SNHLY, FYNNEI. Trimming took 4 bases from V and 3 from J, leaving 12 bases between them. There are 14 residues in the CDR3. As DNA, the CDR3 is TGTGCCAGCAGTGGCGGGATCCCATACACTGAAGCTTTCTTT. It encodes CASSGGIPYTEAFF.

The chain couples TRBV29-1 to TRBJ2-7, with D possibly being TRBD2 (6 bases). V was trimmed by 4 bases and J by 2 bases, leaving 9 bases between them. Germline loops: CDR1 SQVTM, CDR2 ANQGSEA. The CDR3 length is 12 residues. The CDR3 here is CSVATGAYEQYF. The CDR3 nucleotides read TGCAGCGTTGCGACGGGGGCCTACGAGCAGTACTTC.

The rearrangement joins TRBV5-1 to TRBJ2-2, with 12 bases identical to TRBD2. V was clipped by 4 bases and J by 8 bases; unmatched bases: 6. The germline V gene encodes CDR1 SGHRS and CDR2 YFSETQ. The CDR3 is 15 residues long. CDR3 coding DNA: TGCGCCAGCAGCCCACTAGCGGGGGGCCTTGGGGAGCTGTTTTTT. This sequence encodes CASSPLAGGLGELFF. The full variable domain, rest sourced from reference TRBV5-1 and TRBJ2-2, is KAGVTQTPRYLIKTRGQQVTLSCSPISGHRSVSWYQQTPGQGLQFLFEYFSETQRNKGNFPGRFSGRQFSNSRSEMNVSTLELGDSALYLCASSPLAGGLGELFFGEGSRLTVL.

This chain joins TRBV9 and TRBJ1-4; weak D call: TRBD1 (5 bases). The germline V and J ends were trimmed by 4 bases and 6 bases, with 16 bases remaining between them. Germline V CDR1 and CDR2: SGDLS, YYNGEE. The CDR3 is 15 amino acids. The CDR3 region has the DNA TGTGCCAGCAGCAAAAAGGACGGGGGGGATGAAAAACTGTTTTTT. Translated: CASSKKDGGDEKLFF. Together with reference TRBV9 and TRBJ1-4, the CDR3 gives the full variable domain: DSGVTQTPKHLITATGQRVTLRCSPRSGDLSVYWYQQSLDQGLQFLIQYYNGEERAKGNILERFSAQQFPDLHSELNLSSLELGDSALYFCASSKKDGGDEKLFFGSGTQLSVL.